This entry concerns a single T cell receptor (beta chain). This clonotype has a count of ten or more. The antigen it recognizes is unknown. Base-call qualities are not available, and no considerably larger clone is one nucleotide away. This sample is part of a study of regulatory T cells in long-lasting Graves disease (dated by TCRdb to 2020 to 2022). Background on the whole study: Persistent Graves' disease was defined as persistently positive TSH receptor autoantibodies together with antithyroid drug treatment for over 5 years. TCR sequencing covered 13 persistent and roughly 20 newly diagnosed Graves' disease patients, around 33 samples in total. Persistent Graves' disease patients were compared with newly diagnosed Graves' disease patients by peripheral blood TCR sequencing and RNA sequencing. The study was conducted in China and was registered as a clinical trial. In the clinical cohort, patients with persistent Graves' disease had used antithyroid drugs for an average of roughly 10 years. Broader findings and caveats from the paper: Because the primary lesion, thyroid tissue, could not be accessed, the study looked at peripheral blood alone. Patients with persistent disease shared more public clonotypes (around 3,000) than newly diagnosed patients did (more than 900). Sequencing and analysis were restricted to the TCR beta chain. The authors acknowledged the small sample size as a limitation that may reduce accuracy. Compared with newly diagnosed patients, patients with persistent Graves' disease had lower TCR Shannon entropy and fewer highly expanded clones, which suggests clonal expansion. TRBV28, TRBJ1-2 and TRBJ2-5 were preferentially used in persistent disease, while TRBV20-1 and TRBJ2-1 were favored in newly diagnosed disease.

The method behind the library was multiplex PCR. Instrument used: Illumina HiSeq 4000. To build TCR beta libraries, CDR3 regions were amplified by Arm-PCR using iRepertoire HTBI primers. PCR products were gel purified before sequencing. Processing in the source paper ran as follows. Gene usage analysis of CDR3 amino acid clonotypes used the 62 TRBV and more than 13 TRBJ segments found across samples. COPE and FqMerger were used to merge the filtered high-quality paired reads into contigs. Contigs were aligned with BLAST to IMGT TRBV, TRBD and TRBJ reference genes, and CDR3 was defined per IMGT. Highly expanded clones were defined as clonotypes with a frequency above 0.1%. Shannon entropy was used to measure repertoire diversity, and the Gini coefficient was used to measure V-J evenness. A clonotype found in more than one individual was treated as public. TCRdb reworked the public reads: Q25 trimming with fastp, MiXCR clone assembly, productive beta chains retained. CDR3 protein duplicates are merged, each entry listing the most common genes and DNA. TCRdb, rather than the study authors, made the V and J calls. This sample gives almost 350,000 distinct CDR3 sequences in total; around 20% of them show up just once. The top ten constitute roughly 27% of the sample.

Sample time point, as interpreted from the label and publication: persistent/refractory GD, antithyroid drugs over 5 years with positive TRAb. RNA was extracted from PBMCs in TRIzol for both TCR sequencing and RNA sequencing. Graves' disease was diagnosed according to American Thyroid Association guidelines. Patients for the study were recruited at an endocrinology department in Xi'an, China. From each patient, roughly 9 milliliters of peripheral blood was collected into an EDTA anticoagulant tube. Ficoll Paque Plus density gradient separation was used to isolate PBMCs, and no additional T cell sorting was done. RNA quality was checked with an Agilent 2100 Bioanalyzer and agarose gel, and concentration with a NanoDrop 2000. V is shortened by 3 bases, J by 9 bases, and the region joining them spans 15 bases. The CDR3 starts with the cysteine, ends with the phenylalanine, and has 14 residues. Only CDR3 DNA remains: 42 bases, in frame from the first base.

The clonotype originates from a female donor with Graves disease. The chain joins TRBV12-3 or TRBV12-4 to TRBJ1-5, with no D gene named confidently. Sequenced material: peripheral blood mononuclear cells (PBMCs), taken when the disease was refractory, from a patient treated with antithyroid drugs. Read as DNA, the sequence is TGTGCCAGCAGTTTGATCGATGGGCTTCGGCCCCAGCATTTT. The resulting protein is CASSLIDGLRPQHF.